The source of this T cell receptor beta chain is a study of T cell clusters in autoimmune cytopenias. Study results and limitations: Comparing secondary cytopenia with chronic lymphocytic leukemia showed no cluster-lack signature, apparently masked by lymphoma repertoire. TRB repertoire shifts in secondary cytopenia and chronic lymphocytic leukemia mostly reflected lymphoma, not autoimmunity. Physiological T cell clusters of healthy donors were apparently absent in primary autoimmune cytopenia patients.

Multiplex touch-down PCR amplified TRB using TRB-A and TRB-B pools in one tube. TCRdb re-called the multiplex PCR reads and gives one entry per CDR3 protein, without DNA. The sample spans about 2,200 distinct CDR3 sequences; the ten largest clones claim about 50%. Per the germline V gene, CDR1 is SGHNT and CDR2 is YYREEE (reference sequence). The CDR3 consists of 12 residues. This clonotype ranks as medium-sized (0.01 to 0.1%) in terms of frequency. Its antigen is still unknown. TRB amplification used approximately 250 ng of peripheral blood genomic DNA. This chain uses TRBV5-4 with TRBJ1-2; the D call of TRBD1 rests on TCRdb alone, since no DNA is present to check it. This clonotype originated in a human donor with an autoimmune cytopenia or autoimmune hepatitis (not recorded which). The specimen sequenced was peripheral blood. The CDR3 sequence: CASTGAGSGYTF.